The rows below give T cell receptor beta chains drawn from one sample of a study of shared clonotypes between healthy human individuals. Sequencing was performed with immunoSEQ multiplex PCR; in TCRdb, only in-frame clones are kept and a portion is missing. The table has about 530,000 clones, roughly 95% seen once. Sample: naive CD4+ T cells sorted from blood. These receptors originate from a woman under 40 in good health. Each CDR3 is given with its conserved first and last residue. D genes are given only for firm matches. The size of a clone is reported for some rows only, either as once, few or many, or as a class for expanded clones.

abundance: .; v_gene: TRBV14; d_gene: .; j_gene: TRBJ2-1; CDR3nt: TGTGCCAGCAGCCAAGAGCGGACATTTTATTACAATGAGCAGTTCTTC; CDR3aa: CASSQERTFYYNEQFF
abundance: .; v_gene: TRBV15; d_gene: TRBD2; j_gene: TRBJ2-2; CDR3nt: TGTGCCACCAGCAGAGGGGGAATACTAGCGGGATTCACCGGGGAGCTGTTTTTT; CDR3aa: CATSRGGILAGFTGELFF
abundance: .; v_gene: TRBV18; d_gene: .; j_gene: TRBJ2-3; CDR3nt: TGTGCCAGCTCACGGGATAAGGTGGATACGCAGTATTTT; CDR3aa: CASSRDKVDTQYF
abundance: .; v_gene: TRBV5-1; d_gene: .; j_gene: TRBJ2-7; CDR3nt: TGCGCCAGCAGCAGGGACCCCGAAAACGAGCAGTACTTC; CDR3aa: CASSRDPENEQYF
abundance: .; v_gene: TRBV18; d_gene: .; j_gene: TRBJ1-6; CDR3nt: TGTGCCAGCTCACCCCTCGGCGTTGGATATAATTCACCCCTCCACTTT; CDR3aa: CASSPLGVGYNSPLHF
abundance: .; v_gene: TRBV28; d_gene: .; j_gene: TRBJ2-7; CDR3nt: TGTGCCAGCATGGACACGGACTTTTACTCCTACGAGCAGTACTTC; CDR3aa: CASMDTDFYSYEQYF
abundance: .; v_gene: TRBV6-5; d_gene: TRBD1; j_gene: TRBJ2-5; CDR3nt: TGTGCCAGCAGTTACTCAGGGACAGGTGTCGAGACCCAGTACTTC; CDR3aa: CASSYSGTGVETQYF
abundance: .; v_gene: TRBV28; d_gene: .; j_gene: TRBJ2-7; CDR3nt: TGTGCCAGCAGTCCCTATGCCGGGACGGCCTCCTACGAGCAGTACTTC; CDR3aa: CASSPYAGTASYEQYF
abundance: .; v_gene: TRBV19; d_gene: .; j_gene: TRBJ1-5; CDR3nt: TGTGCCAGTATTTCGCAGGGGTCGACGAATCAGCCCCAGCATTTT; CDR3aa: CASISQGSTNQPQHF
abundance: .; v_gene: TRBV18; d_gene: .; j_gene: TRBJ2-3; CDR3nt: TGTGCCAGCTCACCTGGGCGGGGTGCTAGCACAGATACGCAGTATTTT; CDR3aa: CASSPGRGASTDTQYF
abundance: .; v_gene: TRBV7-6; d_gene: TRBD2; j_gene: TRBJ2-1; CDR3nt: TGTGCCAGCAGCTTAGTTTCGGGACTAGCGTCCAATGAGCAGTTCTTC; CDR3aa: CASSLVSGLASNEQFF
abundance: .; v_gene: TRBV18; d_gene: TRBD2; j_gene: TRBJ2-1; CDR3nt: TGTGCCAGCTCACCAGGAGCGGGAGGGCCACCTATCAATGAGCAGTTCTTC; CDR3aa: CASSPGAGGPPINEQFF
abundance: .; v_gene: TRBV19; d_gene: TRBD1; j_gene: TRBJ2-1; CDR3nt: TGTGCCAGTAGCCTGACAGGGGGCAATGAGCAGTTCTTC; CDR3aa: CASSLTGGNEQFF
abundance: .; v_gene: TRBV20-1; d_gene: .; j_gene: TRBJ1-5; CDR3nt: TGCAGTGCTAGCCACAATCAGCCCCAGCATTTT; CDR3aa: CSASHNQPQHF
abundance: .; v_gene: TRBV7-7; d_gene: TRBD2; j_gene: TRBJ2-3; CDR3nt: TGTGCCAGCAGCTCCATTAGCGGGAGTACGCAGTATTTT; CDR3aa: CASSSISGSTQYF
abundance: .; v_gene: TRBV6-1; d_gene: .; j_gene: TRBJ2-1; CDR3nt: TGTGCCAGCATCAAAAGGCAGGACTACAATGAGCAGTTCTTC; CDR3aa: CASIKRQDYNEQFF
abundance: few; v_gene: TRBV10-1; d_gene: .; j_gene: TRBJ1-1; CDR3nt: TGCGCCAGCAGTGACAGCTTAGAGGAAGCTTTCTTT; CDR3aa: CASSDSLEEAFF
abundance: .; v_gene: TRBV28; d_gene: .; j_gene: TRBJ1-2; CDR3nt: TGTGCCAGCAGTTCCGGGTCCAAAACATATGGCTACACCTTC; CDR3aa: CASSSGSKTYGYTF
abundance: .; v_gene: TRBV12-5; d_gene: TRBD2; j_gene: TRBJ2-5; CDR3nt: TGTGCTAGTGGTTTGGGGACCAGCGGGGAGCAAGAGACCCAGTACTTC; CDR3aa: CASGLGTSGEQETQYF
abundance: .; v_gene: TRBV27; d_gene: TRBD1; j_gene: TRBJ1-5; CDR3nt: TGTGCCAGCAGTTTGACAGGGGGCGGCAATCAGCCCCAGCATTTT; CDR3aa: CASSLTGGGNQPQHF
abundance: .; v_gene: TRBV18; d_gene: TRBD2; j_gene: TRBJ2-5; CDR3nt: TGTGCCAGCTCACCCGCGGGAGGGACATCCCTTGAGACCCAGTACTTC; CDR3aa: CASSPAGGTSLETQYF
abundance: .; v_gene: TRBV28; d_gene: .; j_gene: TRBJ1-5; CDR3nt: TGTGCCAGCAGCCCCGGGACGGATAGCAATCAGCCCCAGCATTTT; CDR3aa: CASSPGTDSNQPQHF
abundance: .; v_gene: TRBV28; d_gene: .; j_gene: TRBJ2-6; CDR3nt: TGTGCCAGCAGCCCCAGCTCTGCGGAGGGGAACTCTGGGGCCAACGTCCTGACTTTC; CDR3aa: CASSPSSAEGNSGANVLTF
abundance: .; v_gene: TRBV28; d_gene: .; j_gene: TRBJ2-7; CDR3nt: TGTGCCAGCAGTTCGGACAGCCGGGGGTACTTC; CDR3aa: CASSSDSRGYF
abundance: .; v_gene: TRBV5-1; d_gene: .; j_gene: TRBJ2-1; CDR3nt: TGCGCCAGCAGTCCCAGGTTCAATGAGCAGTTCTTC; CDR3aa: CASSPRFNEQFF
abundance: .; v_gene: TRBV14; d_gene: .; j_gene: TRBJ2-7; CDR3nt: TGTGCCAGCAGCCCCGGGAGCTACGAGCAGTACTTC; CDR3aa: CASSPGSYEQYF
abundance: .; v_gene: TRBV4-1; d_gene: .; j_gene: TRBJ1-6; CDR3nt: TGCGCCAGCAGCCAAGATTCGGGGTCACCCCTCCACTTT; CDR3aa: CASSQDSGSPLHF
abundance: few; v_gene: TRBV7-8; d_gene: TRBD2; j_gene: TRBJ2-7; CDR3nt: TGTGCCAGCAGCTTCCAAGCGGGAAGCGGGTACGAGCAGTACTTC; CDR3aa: CASSFQAGSGYEQYF
abundance: .; v_gene: TRBV28; d_gene: TRBD2; j_gene: TRBJ2-1; CDR3nt: TGTGCCAGCAGTTCCCTTCGGGAGTGGGAGGGTTTCCACAATGAGCAGTTCTTC; CDR3aa: CASSSLREWEGFHNEQFF
abundance: .; v_gene: TRBV4-1; d_gene: TRBD1; j_gene: TRBJ2-7; CDR3nt: TGCGCCAGCAGCCACGCCCCCCTGAAGGGGGCCGGATACGAGCAGTACTTC; CDR3aa: CASSHAPLKGAGYEQYF
abundance: .; v_gene: TRBV7-2; d_gene: .; j_gene: TRBJ2-1; CDR3nt: TGTGCCAGCAGCCAAGGAGGTGAGCAGTTCTTC; CDR3aa: CASSQGGEQFF
abundance: .; v_gene: TRBV7-3; d_gene: TRBD2; j_gene: TRBJ2-7; CDR3nt: TGTGCCAGCAGCTTAAGGCTAGCGGGCCCCTACGAGCAGTACTTC; CDR3aa: CASSLRLAGPYEQYF
abundance: once; v_gene: TRBV30; d_gene: TRBD1; j_gene: TRBJ2-7; CDR3nt: TGTGCCTGGGGACAGGACAACGACTACGAGCAGTACTTC; CDR3aa: CAWGQDNDYEQYF
abundance: .; v_gene: TRBV28; d_gene: .; j_gene: TRBJ2-7; CDR3nt: TGTGCCAGCACCCGACCTGGGGCCTCAGGGTCCTACGAGCAGTACTTC; CDR3aa: CASTRPGASGSYEQYF
abundance: .; v_gene: TRBV7-8; d_gene: .; j_gene: TRBJ2-1; CDR3nt: TGTGCCAGCAGCTTACGCCTAAGGACCACGACTAGTAGTCGGGGGACCTACAATGAGCAGTTCTTC; CDR3aa: CASSLRLRTTTSSRGTYNEQFF
abundance: .; v_gene: TRBV14; d_gene: .; j_gene: TRBJ2-5; CDR3nt: TGTGCCAGCAGCCAGCTGAACAGGGAGACCCAGTACTTC; CDR3aa: CASSQLNRETQYF
abundance: .; v_gene: TRBV6-5; d_gene: .; j_gene: TRBJ1-5; CDR3nt: TGTGCCAGCAGCCCCGGGCCACCAGGGCCTCAGCCCCAGCATTTT; CDR3aa: CASSPGPPGPQPQHF
abundance: .; v_gene: TRBV28; d_gene: .; j_gene: TRBJ2-7; CDR3nt: TGTGCCAGCACCGAAAGGCTCCCTACCTACGAGCAGTACTTC; CDR3aa: CASTERLPTYEQYF
abundance: .; v_gene: TRBV27; d_gene: TRBD1; j_gene: TRBJ2-3; CDR3nt: TGTGCCAGCAGCCACGGGACAGTTGGGGATACGCAGTATTTT; CDR3aa: CASSHGTVGDTQYF
abundance: .; v_gene: TRBV6-1; d_gene: .; j_gene: TRBJ1-1; CDR3nt: TGTGCCAGCGTCTTGAGCAGGACGGCCGTTGAAGCTTTCTTT; CDR3aa: CASVLSRTAVEAFF
abundance: .; v_gene: TRBV28; d_gene: .; j_gene: TRBJ2-7; CDR3nt: TGTGCCAGCAGTTTTGTACAGGGCACCTACGAGCAGTACTTC; CDR3aa: CASSFVQGTYEQYF
abundance: .; v_gene: TRBV5-4; d_gene: .; j_gene: TRBJ2-7; CDR3nt: TGTGCCAGCAGCTCCTCAGGGGGGGGCGGGTTATTCGAGCAGTACTTC; CDR3aa: CASSSSGGGGLFEQYF